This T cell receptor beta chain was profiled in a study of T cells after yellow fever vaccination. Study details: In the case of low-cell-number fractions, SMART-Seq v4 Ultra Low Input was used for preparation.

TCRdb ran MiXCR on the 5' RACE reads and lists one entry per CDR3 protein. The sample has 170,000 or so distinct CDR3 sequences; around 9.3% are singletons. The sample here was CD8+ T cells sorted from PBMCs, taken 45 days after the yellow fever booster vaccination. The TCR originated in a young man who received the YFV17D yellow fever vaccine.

The DNA of the CDR3 is TGTGCCAGCCGCACCCCTCCCGGGACCGCTCCCAATGAGCAGTTCTTC. Translated, it gives CASRTPPGTAPNEQFF. The chain has TRBV2 and TRBJ2-1, with D perhaps being TRBD1 or TRBD2 (5 bases each). The CDR3 runs to 16 residues. V was clipped by 8 bases and J by 6 bases, with 23 bases between them. In germline, CDR1 is SNHLY, CDR2 FYNNEI.